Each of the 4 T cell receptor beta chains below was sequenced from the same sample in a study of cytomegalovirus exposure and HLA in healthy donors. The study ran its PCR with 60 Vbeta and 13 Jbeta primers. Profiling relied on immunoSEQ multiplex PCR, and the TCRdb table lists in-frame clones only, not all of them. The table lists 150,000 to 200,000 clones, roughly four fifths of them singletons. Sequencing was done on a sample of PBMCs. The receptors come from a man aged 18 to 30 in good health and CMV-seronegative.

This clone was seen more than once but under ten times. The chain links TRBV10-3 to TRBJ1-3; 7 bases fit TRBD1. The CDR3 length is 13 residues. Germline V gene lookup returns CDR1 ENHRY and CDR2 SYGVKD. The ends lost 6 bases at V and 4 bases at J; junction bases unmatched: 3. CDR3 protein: CAIRGDRGNTIYF. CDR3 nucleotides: TGTGCCATCAGGGGGGACAGAGGAAACACCATATATTTT.

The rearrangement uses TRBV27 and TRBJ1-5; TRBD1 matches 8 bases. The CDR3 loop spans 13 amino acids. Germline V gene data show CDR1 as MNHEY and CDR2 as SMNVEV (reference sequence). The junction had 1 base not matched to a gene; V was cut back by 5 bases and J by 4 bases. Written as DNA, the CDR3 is TGTGCCAGCAGTCGGGACAGGAATCAGCCCCAGCATTTT. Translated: CASSRDRNQPQHF.

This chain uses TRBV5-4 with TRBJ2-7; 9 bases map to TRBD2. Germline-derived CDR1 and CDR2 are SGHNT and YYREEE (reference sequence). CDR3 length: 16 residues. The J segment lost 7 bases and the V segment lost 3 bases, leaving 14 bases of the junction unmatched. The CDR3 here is CASSYSGGRGEVEQYF. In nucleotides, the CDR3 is TGTGCCAGCAGCTACAGCGGCGGGAGGGGCGAAGTAGAGCAGTACTTC.

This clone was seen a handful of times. The CDR3 protein is CASSLVEGGTEAFF. The DNA for the CDR3 is TGCGCCAGCAGCTTGGTAGAGGGGGGGACTGAAGCTTTCTTT. The chain has TRBV5-1 and TRBJ1-1, with D tentatively TRBD1 (6 bases). The CDR3 totals 14 residues. The V end was cut by 0 bases, the J end by 5 bases, with 11 bases between. Germline V gene sequence: CDR1 SGHRS, CDR2 YFSETQ.